The 9 T cell receptor beta chains presented below share a single source sample, sequenced in a study of blood T cell repertoires in COVID-19. Repertoires were generated with immunoSEQ multiplex PCR, while TCRdb's copy carries only in-frame clones and drops some. The table has 250,000 to 350,000 clones, almost 90% seen once. The sample taken for sequencing was PBMCs or T cells enriched from blood (not recorded which). These receptors were taken from a woman between 18 and 30 years old with acute COVID-19.

V usage is TRBV19 and J usage is TRBJ2-6; a possible D gene is TRBD2 (6 bases). The CDR3 is made up of 19 amino acids. Germline lookup yields CDR1 LNHDA and CDR2 SQIVND (reference sequence). The germline V and J ends were trimmed by 7 bases and 4 bases, with 26 bases remaining between them. The CDR3 coding sequence is TGTGCCAGTAACGCCTCCGGACTAAGGGCCCTTCGGGGGGCCAACGTCCTGACTTTC. Translation gives CASNASGLRALRGANVLTF.

The V and J genes are TRBV3-1 (or the pseudogene TRBV3-2) and TRBJ1-2; 9 bases line up with TRBD1. This CDR3 spans 16 amino acids. V lost 8 bases, J lost 8 bases, and 18 bases stayed unmatched. Germline V gives CDR1 LGHDT, CDR2 YNNKEL (reference sequence). CDR3 DNA sequence: TGTGCCAGCGCCCCACGAACAGGACAGGGGATTAAGGGCTACACCTTC. This codes for CASAPRTGQGIKGYTF.

This clone came up once. V and J are TRBV9 and TRBJ1-5; tentative D call: TRBD1 (5 bases). Germline values: CDR1 SGDLS, CDR2 YYNGEE. CDR3 length: 15 amino acids. The germline V and J ends were trimmed by 3 bases and 1 base, with 11 bases remaining between them. The chain's CDR3 is CASSEGGESNQPQHF. In DNA form, the CDR3 reads TGTGCCAGCAGCGAGGGAGGGGAAAGCAATCAGCCCCAGCATTTT.

The chain has TRBV27 and TRBJ2-6; 8 bases line up with TRBD1. There are 17 residues in the CDR3. V lost 3 bases and J lost 0; bases outside the gene matches: 4. In germline, CDR1 is MNHEY, CDR2 SMNVEV (reference sequence). In DNA, the CDR3 is TGTGCCAGCAGTTTTTGGACAGGGAGCTCTGGGGCCAACGTCCTGACTTTC. Amino acid sequence: CASSFWTGSSGANVLTF. Full variable domain (outside the CDR3, taken from reference TRBV27 and TRBJ2-6): EAQVTQNPRYLITVTGKKLTVTCSQNMNHEYMSWYRQDPGLGLRQIYYSMNVEVTDKGDVPEGYKVSRKEKRNFPLILESPSPNQTSLYFCASSFWTGSSGANVLTFGAGSRLTVL.

The chain carries TRBV10-2 and TRBJ2-5, with 8 nucleotides matching TRBD2. The CDR3 totals 13 residues. With 7 bases clipped from V and 5 bases from J, the junction kept 6 bases outside the gene matches. Germline V gene sequence: CDR1 WSHSY, CDR2 SAAADI. The CDR3 DNA is TGCGCCAGCACCCGAGCGGGAGTTGAGACCCAGTACTTC. Its translation: CASTRAGVETQYF.

The table lists this clone with a few counts. The gene calls are TRBV19 and TRBJ1-5, with D maybe TRBD1 (6 bases). The CDR3 spans 15 residues. Per the germline V gene, CDR1 is LNHDA and CDR2 is SQIVND (reference sequence). The V and J ends lost 3 bases and 2 bases respectively, with 11 bases between them. The CDR3 bases are TGTGCCAGTAGTATTCTTTGGACAGGCAATCAGCCCCAGCATTTT. Translating gives CASSILWTGNQPQHF.

The rearrangement links TRBV3-1 (or the pseudogene TRBV3-2) to TRBJ2-7, with 11 bases that match TRBD2. Unmatched junction bases numbered 8, after V lost 0 bases and J lost 1 base. From germline, CDR1 is LGHDT and CDR2 YNNKEL (reference sequence). The CDR3 is made up of 18 amino acids. CDR3 sequence (DNA): TGTGCCAGCAGCCAAGATCTAACCGGGACTAGCGGATCCTACGAGCAGTACTTC. Translation gives CASSQDLTGTSGSYEQYF.

The CDR3 reads CASSLVVQGGEQYF. CDR3 coding DNA: TGTGCCAGCAGCCTAGTTGTACAGGGGGGCGAGCAGTACTTC. This chain uses TRBV11-3 with TRBJ2-7, with 8 positions matching TRBD1. The germline gives CDR1 SGHNT, CDR2 YENEEA. The CDR3 contains 14 residues. The V and J ends lost 5 bases and 6 bases, in that order; junction bases with no gene match: 9.

The chain uses TRBV24-1 and TRBJ1-1, with 10 bases lining up with TRBD1. The trim removed 4 bases at V and 0 bases at J, leaving 7 bases unmatched. CDR3 length: 17 residues. Germline-derived CDR1 and CDR2 are KGHDR and SFDVKD. CDR3 coding DNA: TGTGCCACCAGTGACTCCGGGACAGGGGAGATGAACACTGAAGCTTTCTTT. Residues: CATSDSGTGEMNTEAFF.